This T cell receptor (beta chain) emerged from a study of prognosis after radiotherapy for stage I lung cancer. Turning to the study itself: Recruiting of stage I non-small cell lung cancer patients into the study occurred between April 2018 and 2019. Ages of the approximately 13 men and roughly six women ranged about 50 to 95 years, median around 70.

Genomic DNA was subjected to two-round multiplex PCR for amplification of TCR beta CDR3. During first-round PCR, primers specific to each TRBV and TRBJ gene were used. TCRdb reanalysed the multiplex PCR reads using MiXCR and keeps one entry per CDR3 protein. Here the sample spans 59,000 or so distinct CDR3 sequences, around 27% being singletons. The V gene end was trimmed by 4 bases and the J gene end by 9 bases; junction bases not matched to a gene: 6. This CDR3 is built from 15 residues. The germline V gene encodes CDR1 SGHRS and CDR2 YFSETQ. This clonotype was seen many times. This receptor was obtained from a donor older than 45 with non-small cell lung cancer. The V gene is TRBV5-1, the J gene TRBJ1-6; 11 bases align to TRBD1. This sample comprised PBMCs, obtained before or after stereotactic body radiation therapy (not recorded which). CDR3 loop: CASSPGQGAGSPLHF. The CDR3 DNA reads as TGCGCCAGCAGCCCTGGACAGGGGGCAGGTTCACCCCTCCACTTT.